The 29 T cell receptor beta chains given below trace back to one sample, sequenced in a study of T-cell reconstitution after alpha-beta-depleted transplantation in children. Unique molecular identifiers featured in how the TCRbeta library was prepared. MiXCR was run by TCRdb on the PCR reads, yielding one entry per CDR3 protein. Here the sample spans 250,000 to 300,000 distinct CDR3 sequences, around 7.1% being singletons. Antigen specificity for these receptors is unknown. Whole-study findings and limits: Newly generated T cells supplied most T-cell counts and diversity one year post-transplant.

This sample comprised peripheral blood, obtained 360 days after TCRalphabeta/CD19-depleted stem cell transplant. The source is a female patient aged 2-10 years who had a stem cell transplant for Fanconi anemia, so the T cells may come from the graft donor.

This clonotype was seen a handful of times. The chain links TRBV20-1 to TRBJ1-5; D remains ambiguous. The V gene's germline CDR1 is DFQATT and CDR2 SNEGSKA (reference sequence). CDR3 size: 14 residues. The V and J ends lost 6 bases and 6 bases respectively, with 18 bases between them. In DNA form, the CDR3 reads TGCAGTGCCAGGACCCTGGTGGGTGGTCAGCCCCAGCATTTT. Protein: CSARTLVGGQPQHF.

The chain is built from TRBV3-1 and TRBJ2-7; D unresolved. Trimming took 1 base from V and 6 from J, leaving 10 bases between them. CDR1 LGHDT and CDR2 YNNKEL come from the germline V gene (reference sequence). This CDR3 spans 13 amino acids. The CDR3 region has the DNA TGTGCCAGCAGCCAAGTTCCAGGCGGCGAGCAGTACGTC. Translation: CASSQVPGGEQYV.

This CDR3 is CASNLGKTGGGNQPQHF. The CDR3 nucleotides read TGTGCCAGCAACCTAGGGAAAACAGGGGGAGGCAATCAGCCCCAGCATTTT. V and J are TRBV6-1 and TRBJ1-5; 8 bases are shared with TRBD1. In germline, CDR1 is MNHNS, CDR2 SASEGT. The CDR3 totals 17 residues. Losses at the gene ends were 7 bases for V and 2 bases for J; bases not matched to a gene: 13.

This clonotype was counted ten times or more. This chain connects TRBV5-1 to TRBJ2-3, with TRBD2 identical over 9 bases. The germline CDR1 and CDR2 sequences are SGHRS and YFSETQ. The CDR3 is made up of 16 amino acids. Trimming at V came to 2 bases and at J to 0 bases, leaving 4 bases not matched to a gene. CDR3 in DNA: TGCGCCAGCAGCTTAGCGGGGGGCTCTAGCACAGATACGCAGTATTTT. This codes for CASSLAGGSSTDTQYF.

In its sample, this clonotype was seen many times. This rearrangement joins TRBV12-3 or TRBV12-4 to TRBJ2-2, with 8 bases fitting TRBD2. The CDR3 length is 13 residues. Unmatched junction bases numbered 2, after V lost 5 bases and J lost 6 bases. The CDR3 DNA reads TGTGCCAGCAGTCAGGGACTAGCCGGGGAGCTGTTTTTT. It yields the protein CASSQGLAGELFF.

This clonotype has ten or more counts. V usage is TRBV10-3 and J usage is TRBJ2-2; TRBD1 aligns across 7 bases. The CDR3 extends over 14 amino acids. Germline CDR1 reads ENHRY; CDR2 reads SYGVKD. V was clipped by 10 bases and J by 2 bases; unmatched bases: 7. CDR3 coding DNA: TGTGCCACCCGGGACAGCCTTAACACCGGGGAGCTGTTTTTT. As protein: CATRDSLNTGELFF.

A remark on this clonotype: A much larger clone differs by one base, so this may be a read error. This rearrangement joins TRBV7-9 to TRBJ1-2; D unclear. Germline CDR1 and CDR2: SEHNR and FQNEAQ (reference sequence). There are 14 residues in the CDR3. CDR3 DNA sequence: TGTGCCGGCAGCTCGCCCGACGGGCCTGGTGGCTACACCTTC. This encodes CAGSSPDGPGGYTF.

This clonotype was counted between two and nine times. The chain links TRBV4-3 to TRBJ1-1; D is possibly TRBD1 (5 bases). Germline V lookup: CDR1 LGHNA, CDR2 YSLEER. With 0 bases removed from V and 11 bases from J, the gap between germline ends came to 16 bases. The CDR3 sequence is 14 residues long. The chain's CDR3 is CASSQDGQGLIAFF. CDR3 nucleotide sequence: TGCGCCAGCAGCCAAGATGGCCAGGGACTAATTGCTTTCTTT.

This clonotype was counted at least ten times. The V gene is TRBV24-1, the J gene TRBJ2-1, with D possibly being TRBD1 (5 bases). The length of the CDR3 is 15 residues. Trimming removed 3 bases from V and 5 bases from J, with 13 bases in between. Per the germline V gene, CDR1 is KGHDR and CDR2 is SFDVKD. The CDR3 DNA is TGTGCCACCAGTGATCCCGGCGACAGAGACAATGAGCAGTTCTTC. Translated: CATSDPGDRDNEQFF.

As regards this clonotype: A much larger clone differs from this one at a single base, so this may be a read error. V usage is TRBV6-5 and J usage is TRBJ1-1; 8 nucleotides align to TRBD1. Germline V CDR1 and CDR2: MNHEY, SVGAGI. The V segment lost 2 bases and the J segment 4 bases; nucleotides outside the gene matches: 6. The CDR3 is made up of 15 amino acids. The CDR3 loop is CASSYPRGQGTEAFF. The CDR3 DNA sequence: TGTGCCAGCAGTTACCCCAGGGGGCAAGGCACTGAAGCTTTCTTT.

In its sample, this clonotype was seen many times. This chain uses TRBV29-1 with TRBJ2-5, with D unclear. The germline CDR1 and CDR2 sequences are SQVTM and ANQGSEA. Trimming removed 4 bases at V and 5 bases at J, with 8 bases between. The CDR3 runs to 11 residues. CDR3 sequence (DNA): TGCAGCGTTGGTCCCCGGGAGACCCAGTACTTC. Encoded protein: CSVGPRETQYF.

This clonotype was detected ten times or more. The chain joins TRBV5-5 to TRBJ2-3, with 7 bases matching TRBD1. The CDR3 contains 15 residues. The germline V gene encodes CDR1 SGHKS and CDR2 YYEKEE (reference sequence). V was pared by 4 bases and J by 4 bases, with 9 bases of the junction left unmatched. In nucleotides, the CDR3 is TGTGCCAGCAGCCAACAGGGGATTTTGCCAGATACGCAGTATTTT. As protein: CASSQQGILPDTQYF.

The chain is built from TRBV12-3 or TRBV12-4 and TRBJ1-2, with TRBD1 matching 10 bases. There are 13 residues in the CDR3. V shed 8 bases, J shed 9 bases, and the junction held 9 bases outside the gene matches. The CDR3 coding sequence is TGTGCCAGCTCCAGAGGGGACAGGGGAAGCTACACCTTC. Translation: CASSRGDRGSYTF.

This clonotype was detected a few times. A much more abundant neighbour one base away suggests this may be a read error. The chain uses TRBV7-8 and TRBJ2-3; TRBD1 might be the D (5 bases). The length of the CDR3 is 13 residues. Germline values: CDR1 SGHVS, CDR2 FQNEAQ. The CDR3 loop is CASNLGVADTQYF. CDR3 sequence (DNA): TGTGCCAGCAACTTAGGGGTGGCGGATACGCAGTATTTT.

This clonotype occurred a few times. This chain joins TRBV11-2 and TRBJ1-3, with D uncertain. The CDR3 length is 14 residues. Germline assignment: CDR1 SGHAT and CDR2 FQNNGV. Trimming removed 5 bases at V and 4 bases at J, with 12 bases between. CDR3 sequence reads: CASSQSQGGNTIYF. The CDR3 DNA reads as TGTGCCAGCAGCCAATCCCAAGGCGGAAACACCATATATTTT.

The chain's CDR3 is CASSLGPSGGAAYNEQFF. The CDR3 DNA sequence: TGCGCCAGCAGCTTGGGGCCTAGCGGGGGGGCGGCCTACAATGAGCAGTTCTTC. This chain links TRBV5-1 with TRBJ2-1; TRBD2 aligns across 12 bases. V shed 0 bases, J shed 2 bases, and the junction held 6 bases outside the gene matches. The CDR3 spans 18 residues. Germline V lookup: CDR1 SGHRS, CDR2 YFSETQ.

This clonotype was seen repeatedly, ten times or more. The CDR3 loop reads CASSEGGRSDGYTF. In DNA, the CDR3 is TGTGCCAGCAGTGAAGGAGGCAGGAGCGATGGCTACACCTTC. The chain is built from TRBV6-1 and TRBJ1-2; D unresolved. The CDR3 consists of 14 residues. CDR1 and CDR2 (germline): MNHNS, SASEGT. The ends were cut back, 1 base at V and 6 bases at J, with 12 bases in the middle.

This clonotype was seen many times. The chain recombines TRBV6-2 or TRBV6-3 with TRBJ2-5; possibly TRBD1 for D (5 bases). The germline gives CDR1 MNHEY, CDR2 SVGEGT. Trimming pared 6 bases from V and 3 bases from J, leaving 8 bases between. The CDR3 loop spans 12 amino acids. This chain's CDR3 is CASSPREETQYF. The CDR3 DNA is TGTGCCAGCAGCCCCAGGGAAGAGACCCAGTACTTC.

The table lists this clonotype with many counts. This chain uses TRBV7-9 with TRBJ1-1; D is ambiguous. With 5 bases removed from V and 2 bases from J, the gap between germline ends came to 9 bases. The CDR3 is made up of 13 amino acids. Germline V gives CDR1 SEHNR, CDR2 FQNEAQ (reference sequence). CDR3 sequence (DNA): TGTGCCAGCAGCCACAAAGGAAACACTGAAGCTTTCTTT. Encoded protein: CASSHKGNTEAFF.

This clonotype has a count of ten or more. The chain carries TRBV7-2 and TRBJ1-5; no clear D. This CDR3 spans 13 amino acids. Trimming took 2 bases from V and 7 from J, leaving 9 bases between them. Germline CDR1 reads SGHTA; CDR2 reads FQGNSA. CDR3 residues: CASSLQKDQPQHF. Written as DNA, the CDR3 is TGTGCCAGCAGCTTACAAAAGGACCAGCCCCAGCATTTT.

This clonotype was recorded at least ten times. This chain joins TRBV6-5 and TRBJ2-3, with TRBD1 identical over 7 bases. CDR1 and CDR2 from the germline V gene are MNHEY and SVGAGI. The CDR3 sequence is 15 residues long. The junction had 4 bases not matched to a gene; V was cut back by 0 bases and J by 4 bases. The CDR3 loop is CASSYSIDRADTQYF. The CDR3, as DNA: TGTGCCAGCAGTTACTCCATAGACAGGGCAGATACGCAGTATTTT.

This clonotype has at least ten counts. The CDR3 region is CSARWVSTEAFF. CDR3 coding DNA: TGCAGTGCTAGATGGGTTAGCACTGAAGCTTTCTTT. The V call is TRBV20-1, the J call TRBJ1-1; D ambiguous. Trimming took off 2 bases at V and 4 bases at J, with 8 bases between the two ends. CDR1 is DFQATT and CDR2 is SNEGSKA in the germline V gene (reference sequence). The CDR3 is 12 amino acids.

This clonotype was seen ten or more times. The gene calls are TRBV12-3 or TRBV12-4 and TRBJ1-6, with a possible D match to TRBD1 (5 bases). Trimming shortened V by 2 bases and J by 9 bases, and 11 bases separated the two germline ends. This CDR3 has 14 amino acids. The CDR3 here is CASSLNQGRSPLHF. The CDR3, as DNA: TGTGCCAGCAGTTTAAACCAGGGTCGTTCACCCCTCCACTTT.

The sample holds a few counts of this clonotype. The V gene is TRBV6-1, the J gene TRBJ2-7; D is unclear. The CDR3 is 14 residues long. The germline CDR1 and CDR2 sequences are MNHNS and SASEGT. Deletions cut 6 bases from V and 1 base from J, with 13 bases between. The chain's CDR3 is CASSAPYKSYEQYF. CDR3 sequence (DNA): TGTGCCAGCAGCGCCCCTTATAAGTCCTACGAGCAGTACTTC.

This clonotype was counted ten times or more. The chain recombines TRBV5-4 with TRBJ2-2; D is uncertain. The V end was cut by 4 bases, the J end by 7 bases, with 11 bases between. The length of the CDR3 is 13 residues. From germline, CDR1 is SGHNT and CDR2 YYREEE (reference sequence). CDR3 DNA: TGTGCCAGCAGCCCGCCCGGAAGCGGGGAGCTGTTTTTT. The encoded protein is CASSPPGSGELFF.

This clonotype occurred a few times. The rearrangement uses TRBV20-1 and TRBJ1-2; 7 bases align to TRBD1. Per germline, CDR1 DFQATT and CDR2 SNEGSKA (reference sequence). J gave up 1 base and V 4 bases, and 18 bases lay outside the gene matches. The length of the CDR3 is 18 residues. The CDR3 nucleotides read TGCAGTGCTACTTCTCCCGGGACAGCAGCAAGAGTTAACTATGGCTACACCTTC. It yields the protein CSATSPGTAARVNYGYTF.

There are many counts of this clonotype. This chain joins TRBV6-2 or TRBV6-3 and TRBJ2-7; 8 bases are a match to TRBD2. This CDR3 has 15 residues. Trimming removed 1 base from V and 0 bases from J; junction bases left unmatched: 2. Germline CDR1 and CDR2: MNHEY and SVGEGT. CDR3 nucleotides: TGTGCCAGCAGTTACTTGCGGGAGGTCTCCTACGAGCAGTACTTC. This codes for CASSYLREVSYEQYF.

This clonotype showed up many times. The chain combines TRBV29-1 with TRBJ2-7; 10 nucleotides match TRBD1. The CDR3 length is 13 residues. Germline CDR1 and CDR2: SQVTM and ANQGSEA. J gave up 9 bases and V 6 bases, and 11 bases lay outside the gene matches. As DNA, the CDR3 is TGCAGCGTACTCCGGGACAGGGGATCAGGGCAGTACTTC. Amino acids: CSVLRDRGSGQYF.

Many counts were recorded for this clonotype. In nucleotides, the CDR3 is TGTGCCAGCAGCCCACGGGACAGCCATCTAGATGGCTACACCTTC. It specifies CASSPRDSHLDGYTF. The V and J genes are TRBV7-8 and TRBJ1-2; 7 positions agree with TRBD1. The CDR3 is 15 residues long. Germline loops: CDR1 SGHVS, CDR2 FQNEAQ. Losses at the gene ends were 5 bases for V and 6 bases for J; bases not matched to a gene: 12.